This T cell receptor beta chain was identified in a study of blood T cell repertoires in COVID-19. Study at large: Acute and convalescent COVID-19 specimens originated in the United States, Italy and Spain.

Recruited during active infection, patients (from Seattle) were subsequently followed longitudinally. V lost 5 bases and J lost 1; bases outside the gene matches: 5. Germline values: CDR1 MNHEY, CDR2 SMNVEV (reference sequence). CDR3 length: 16 amino acids. Measured with immunoSEQ multiplex PCR; TCRdb has only the in-frame clones, and not every one. The table includes 200,000 to 250,000 clones, around 83% detected once. Sequenced input: peripheral blood. J is TRBJ2-4 and V is TRBV27, with 10 positions matching TRBD1. This clonotype originated in a woman aged 45-59 years with COVID-19, enrolled during active disease. The CDR3 protein is CASSGTGVRAKNIQYF. Written as DNA, the CDR3 is TGTGCCAGCAGTGGGACAGGGGTCAGGGCCAAAAACATTCAGTACTTC.